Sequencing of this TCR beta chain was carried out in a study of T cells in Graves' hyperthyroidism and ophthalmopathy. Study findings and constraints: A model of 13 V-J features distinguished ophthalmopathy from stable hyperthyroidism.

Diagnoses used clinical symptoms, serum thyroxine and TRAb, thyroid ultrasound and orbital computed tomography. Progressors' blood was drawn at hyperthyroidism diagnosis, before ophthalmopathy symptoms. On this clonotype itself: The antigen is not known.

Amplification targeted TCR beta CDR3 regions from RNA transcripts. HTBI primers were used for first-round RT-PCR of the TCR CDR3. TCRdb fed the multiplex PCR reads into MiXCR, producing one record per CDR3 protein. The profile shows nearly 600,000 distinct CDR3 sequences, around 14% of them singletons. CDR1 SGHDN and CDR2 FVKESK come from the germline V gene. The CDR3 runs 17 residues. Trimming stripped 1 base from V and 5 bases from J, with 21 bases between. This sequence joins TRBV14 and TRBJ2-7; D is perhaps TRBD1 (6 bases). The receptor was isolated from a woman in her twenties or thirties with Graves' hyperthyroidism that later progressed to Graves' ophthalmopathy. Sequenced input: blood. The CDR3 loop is CASSQGTSRQGIHEQYF. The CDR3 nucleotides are TGTGCCAGCAGCCAAGGAACTTCGAGGCAGGGGATACACGAGCAGTACTTC.